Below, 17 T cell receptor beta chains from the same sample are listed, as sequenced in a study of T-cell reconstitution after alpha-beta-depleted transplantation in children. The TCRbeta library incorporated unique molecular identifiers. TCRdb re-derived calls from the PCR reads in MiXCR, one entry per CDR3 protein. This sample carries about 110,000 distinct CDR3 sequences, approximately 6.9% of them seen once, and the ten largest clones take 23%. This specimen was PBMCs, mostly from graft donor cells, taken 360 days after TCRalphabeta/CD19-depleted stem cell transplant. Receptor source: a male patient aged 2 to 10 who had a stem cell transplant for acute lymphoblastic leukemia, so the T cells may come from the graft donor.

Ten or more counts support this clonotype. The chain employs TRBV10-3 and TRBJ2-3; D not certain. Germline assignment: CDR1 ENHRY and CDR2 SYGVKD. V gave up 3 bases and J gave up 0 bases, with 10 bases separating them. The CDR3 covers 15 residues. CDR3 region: CAISDPPTSTDTQYF. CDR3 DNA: TGTGCCATCAGTGACCCCCCCACCAGCACAGATACGCAGTATTTT.

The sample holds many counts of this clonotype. The CDR3 coding sequence is TGTGCCAGCGGTCGCGGGGGGAGCTCCTACAATGAGCAGTTCTTC. Translated, it gives CASGRGGSSYNEQFF. This rearrangement joins TRBV5-6 to TRBJ2-1, with 8 bases fitting TRBD2. J lost 0 bases, V lost 7 bases, and 6 bases had no gene match. The CDR3 has 15 amino acids. Germline V gives CDR1 SGHDT, CDR2 YYEEEE.

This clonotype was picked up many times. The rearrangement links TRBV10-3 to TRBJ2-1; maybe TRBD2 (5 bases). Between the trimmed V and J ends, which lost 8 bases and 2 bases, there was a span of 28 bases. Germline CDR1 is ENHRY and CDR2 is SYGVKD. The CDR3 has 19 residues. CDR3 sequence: CAIGRRGPPPPPTYNEQFF. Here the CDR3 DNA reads TGTGCCATCGGGCGACGCGGGCCTCCGCCCCCCCCTACCTACAATGAGCAGTTCTTC.

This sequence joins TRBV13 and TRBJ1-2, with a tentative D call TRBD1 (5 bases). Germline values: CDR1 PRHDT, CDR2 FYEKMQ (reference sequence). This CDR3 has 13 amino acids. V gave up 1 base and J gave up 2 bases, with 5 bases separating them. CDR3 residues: CASSLDRNYGYTF. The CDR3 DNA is TGTGCCAGCAGCTTAGACAGGAACTATGGCTACACCTTC.

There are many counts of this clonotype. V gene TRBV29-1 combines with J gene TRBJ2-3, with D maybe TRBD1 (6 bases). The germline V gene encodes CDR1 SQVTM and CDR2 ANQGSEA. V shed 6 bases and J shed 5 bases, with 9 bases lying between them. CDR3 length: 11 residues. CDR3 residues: CSVTGIDTQYF. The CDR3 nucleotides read TGCAGCGTAACAGGGATAGATACGCAGTATTTT.

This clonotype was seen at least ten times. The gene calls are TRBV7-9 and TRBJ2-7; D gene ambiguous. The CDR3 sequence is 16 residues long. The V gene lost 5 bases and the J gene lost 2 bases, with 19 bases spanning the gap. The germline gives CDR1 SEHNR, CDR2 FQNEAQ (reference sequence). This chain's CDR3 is CASSPPLGPDPYEQYF. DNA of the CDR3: TGTGCCAGCAGCCCCCCTCTAGGACCGGATCCCTACGAGCAGTACTTC. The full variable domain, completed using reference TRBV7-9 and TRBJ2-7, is DTGVSQNPRHKITKRGQNVTFRCDPISEHNRLYWYRQTLGQGPEFLTYFQNEAQLEKSRLLSDRFSAERPKGSFSTLEIQRTEQGDSAMYLCASSPPLGPDPYEQYFGPGTRLTVT.

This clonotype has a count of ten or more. Written as DNA, the CDR3 is TGTGCCAGCAGCTCCAGACTAGTTTCCGGGGAGCTGTTTTTT. Amino acids: CASSSRLVSGELFF. V gene TRBV7-8 combines with J gene TRBJ2-2, with D possibly TRBD2 on 6 matching bases. The CDR3 covers 14 residues. V shed 4 bases and J shed 6 bases, with 12 bases lying between them. Germline V gives CDR1 SGHVS, CDR2 FQNEAQ.

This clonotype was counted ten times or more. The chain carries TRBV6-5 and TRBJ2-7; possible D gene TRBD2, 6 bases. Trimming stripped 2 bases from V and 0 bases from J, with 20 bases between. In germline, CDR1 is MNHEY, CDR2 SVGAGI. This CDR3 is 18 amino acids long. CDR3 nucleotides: TGTGCCAGCAGTTACCAGGCAGGGCTAGCGCCCCTCTCCTACGAGCAGTACTTC. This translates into CASSYQAGLAPLSYEQYF.

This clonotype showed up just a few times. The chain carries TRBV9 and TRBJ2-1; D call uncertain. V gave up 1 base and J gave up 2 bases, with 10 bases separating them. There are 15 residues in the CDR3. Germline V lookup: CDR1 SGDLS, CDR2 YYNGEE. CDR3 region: CASSVPSDAYNEQFF. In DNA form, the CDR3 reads TGTGCCAGCAGCGTACCCAGCGACGCCTACAATGAGCAGTTCTTC. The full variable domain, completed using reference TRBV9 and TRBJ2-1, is DSGVTQTPKHLITATGQRVTLRCSPRSGDLSVYWYQQSLDQGLQFLIQYYNGEERAKGNILERFSAQQFPDLHSELNLSSLELGDSALYFCASSVPSDAYNEQFFGPGTRLTVL.

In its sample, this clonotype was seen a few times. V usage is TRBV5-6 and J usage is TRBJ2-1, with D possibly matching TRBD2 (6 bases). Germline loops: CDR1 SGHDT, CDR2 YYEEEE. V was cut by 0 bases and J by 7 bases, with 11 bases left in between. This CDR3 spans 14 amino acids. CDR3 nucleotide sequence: TGTGCCAGCAGCTTGGGGGCGGGGTGGAATGAGCAGTTCTTC. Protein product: CASSLGAGWNEQFF.

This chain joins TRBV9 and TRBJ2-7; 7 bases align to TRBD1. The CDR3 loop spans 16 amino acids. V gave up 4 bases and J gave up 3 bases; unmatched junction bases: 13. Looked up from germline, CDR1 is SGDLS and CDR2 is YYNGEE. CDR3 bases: TGTGCCAGCAGCTTAACCCACAGGGGAAACCTCTACGAGCAGTACTTC. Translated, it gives CASSLTHRGNLYEQYF. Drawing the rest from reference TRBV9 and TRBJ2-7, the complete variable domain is DSGVTQTPKHLITATGQRVTLRCSPRSGDLSVYWYQQSLDQGLQFLIQYYNGEERAKGNILERFSAQQFPDLHSELNLSSLELGDSALYFCASSLTHRGNLYEQYFGPGTRLTVT.

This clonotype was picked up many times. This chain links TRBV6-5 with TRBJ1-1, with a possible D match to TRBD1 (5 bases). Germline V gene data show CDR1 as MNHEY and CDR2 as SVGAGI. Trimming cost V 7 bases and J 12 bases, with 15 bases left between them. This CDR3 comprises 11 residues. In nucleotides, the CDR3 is TGTGCCAGCACCCGGGGGGTGGACTCTTTCTTT. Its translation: CASTRGVDSFF.

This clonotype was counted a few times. The CDR3 protein is CSARGVGAVFYEQYF. The CDR3 DNA reads TGCAGTGCTAGAGGGGTAGGGGCAGTATTTTACGAGCAGTACTTC. The chain is built from TRBV20-1 and TRBJ2-7, with D perhaps matching TRBD1 (5 bases). V dropped 1 base and J dropped 4 bases, with 17 bases sitting between them. The germline V gene has CDR1 DFQATT and CDR2 SNEGSKA (reference sequence). This CDR3 contains 15 residues.

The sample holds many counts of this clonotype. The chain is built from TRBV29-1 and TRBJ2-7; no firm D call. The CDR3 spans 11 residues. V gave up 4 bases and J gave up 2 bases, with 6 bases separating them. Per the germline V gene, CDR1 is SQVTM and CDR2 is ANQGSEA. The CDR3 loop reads CSVGHPYEQYF. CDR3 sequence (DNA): TGCAGCGTTGGGCACCCCTACGAGCAGTACTTC.

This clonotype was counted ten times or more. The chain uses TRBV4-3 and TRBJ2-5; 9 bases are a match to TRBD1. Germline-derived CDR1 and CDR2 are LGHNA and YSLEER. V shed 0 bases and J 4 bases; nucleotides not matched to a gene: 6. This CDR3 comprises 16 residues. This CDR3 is CASSQDGTGFTETQYF. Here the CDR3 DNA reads TGCGCCAGCAGCCAAGATGGGACAGGGTTCACAGAGACCCAGTACTTC.

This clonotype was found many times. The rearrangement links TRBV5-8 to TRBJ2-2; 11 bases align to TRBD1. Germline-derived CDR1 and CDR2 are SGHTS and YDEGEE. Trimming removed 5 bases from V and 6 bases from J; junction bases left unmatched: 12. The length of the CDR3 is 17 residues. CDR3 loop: CASRIRDRGYHAGELFF. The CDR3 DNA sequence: TGTGCCAGCAGGATCCGGGACAGGGGGTATCATGCCGGGGAGCTGTTTTTT. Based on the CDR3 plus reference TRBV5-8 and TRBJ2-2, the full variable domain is EAGVTQSPTHLIKTRGQQATLRCSPISGHTSVYWYQQALGLGLQFLLWYDEGEERNRGNFPPRFSGRQFPNYSSELNVNALELEDSALYLCASRIRDRGYHAGELFFGEGSRLTVL.

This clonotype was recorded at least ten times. CDR3 sequence (DNA): TGCGCCAGCAGCTTGAAAGGCCATAACCCCTATGGCTACACCTTC. Translation gives CASSLKGHNPYGYTF. V gene TRBV5-1 combines with J gene TRBJ1-2; D remains ambiguous. This CDR3 region has 15 residues. CDR1 SGHRS and CDR2 YFSETQ come from the germline V gene. V lost 1 base and J 4 bases, leaving 14 bases between the germline ends. Combining the CDR3 with reference TRBV5-1 and TRBJ1-2 gives the whole variable domain KAGVTQTPRYLIKTRGQQVTLSCSPISGHRSVSWYQQTPGQGLQFLFEYFSETQRNKGNFPGRFSGRQFSNSRSEMNVSTLELGDSALYLCASSLKGHNPYGYTFGSGTRLTVV.